The T cell receptor (beta chain) described here comes from a study of blood T cells in healthy people across ages (dated by TCRdb to between 2015 and 2017). In the study overall: In model experiments, template switching captured about one uniquely barcoded TCR beta cDNA molecule for every two T cells. Using deep sequencing normalized with unique cDNA molecular identifiers, the study measured how TCR beta repertoire diversity changes with age. For two donors (one aged 18 to 30 and one aged 80 or older), the study analyzed two additional independent replicas of 1 million unique cDNA reads from the same blood draw. Donors were grouped into four age groups: young (average roughly 17 years), middle-aged (over 35), aged (62) and long-lived (around 82). Broad study findings and their caveats: Bulk unsorted PBMC profiling prevented conclusive comparison of naive and antigen-experienced compartments. As age increased, observed TCR beta diversity per million T cells dropped in a roughly linear way, and a significant reduction was already evident by age roughly 40. There was a strong correlation between observed TCR beta diversity and the percentage of naive T cells measured by flow cytometry. Compared with the aged group, the long-lived group had more naive CD4+ T cells, fewer expanded clones and increased TCR diversity, a pattern suggesting age selection. Because donor CMV infection status was unknown, age-related changes in expanded clonotypes were potentially confounded. Estimates of total diversity from one million sequenced T cells were regarded as lower bounds and underestimates.

As for this clonotype: It lacks a known antigen. There are no base qualities to consult, and no much larger clone falls within one base.

Donors were 40 or so systemically healthy Caucasian individuals from Russia aged roughly 6 to 95 years. Each donor gave around 9.5 milliliters of peripheral blood, collected into EDTA-treated Vacutainer tubes. Ficoll-Paque density-gradient centrifugation was used to isolate PBMCs, with at least 7 million obtained per sample. Trizol reagent was used to extract total RNA from the PBMCs, yielding at least 5 micrograms per sample. The percentages of naive CD45RAhigh/CD27high T cells were determined by flow cytometry on a PBMC aliquot from every donor. Unmatched junction bases come to 4, with V trimmed by 2 bases and J by 0 bases. Spanning cysteine to phenylalanine, the CDR3 consists of 16 amino acids. The kept DNA is CDR3 alone, 48 bases in frame from the first base. The library came from 5' RACE. Sequencing instrument: Illumina HiSeq 2500. A second 7 to 11 cycle PCR used a sample-barcoded 5' primer and a J-beta primer mix. A template-switch 5' adaptor carrying 12 random nucleotides introduced a unique molecular identifier onto each TCR beta cDNA molecule. At least 2.5 million CDR3-containing paired-end reads were obtained from each sample. All of the RNA was converted into first-strand cDNA using the Mint cDNA synthesis kit, with a TRBC-specific oligonucleotide serving as the primer. Following uracil-DNA glycosylase treatment, a first 18-cycle PCR with universal primers M1SS and BC2_uni_R was performed on all cDNA. In the source study's methods: For normalization, 1 million high-quality reads, each with a distinct molecular identifier, were randomly selected from each sample. Instead of being binned into consensus sequences, reads with shared molecular identifiers were discarded. MiTCR, run with a Q25 quality threshold and the strictest error-elimination algorithm, handled CDR3 identification, clonotype clustering and error correction. A nonparametric unseen species model with Euler transformation was used to estimate a lower bound on total TCR beta diversity. Starting from the raw public reads, TCRdb applied fastp trimming at Q25, assembled clones with MiXCR and retained in-frame beta chains. When rows share a CDR3 protein, they turn into one entry using the most common DNA and genes. What appears here as the V and J calls and clone size reflects TCRdb's work, not the paper's. This sample is represented by 600,000 to 900,000 distinct CDR3 sequences; roughly 24% of them were singletons. Less than 3.5% of the sample comes from the top ten.

The same sample was also studied in work on T cells of mothers and their children. Reported in the second study: Donors were nine systemically healthy Caucasian individuals: three mothers and their six children. cDNA synthesis consumed the entire amount of extracted RNA, loaded at approximately 1.4 ug RNA in each 15 ul reaction. In the second PCR, the M1S primer added sample barcodes and 2-4 random nucleotides. Each mother yielded over 9 million TCR beta CDR3 reads and each child a few million reads. Thymic selection shapes the output of TCR recombination in a similar way in related and unrelated pairs, and inherited differences have a minor effect. Normalized repertoire overlap was always slightly but never significantly higher in related than unrelated mother-child pairs. Persistent microchimeric T cell clones were not detected, at a sensitivity of roughly 100 clones per million clonotypes. Deep NGS was used in the study to compare the TCR beta repertoires of mothers and children and to look for features that separate related mother-child pairs from unrelated individuals. Mothers averaged roughly 36 +/- 4 years of age and children averaged about 10 +/- 4 years. After adapter ligation was performed with NEBNext reagents, the libraries were sequenced on an Illumina HiSeq 2000 with 100+100 nt paired-end reads. Mother and child libraries were prepared a month apart and sequenced in separate runs to prevent cross-contamination. For each donor, somewhere between roughly 500,000 and 2,100,000 distinct TCR beta clonotypes were identified. Naive TCR beta clonotypes were estimated from low-frequency clonotypes matched to each donor's FACS-determined naive share, without sorting.

This TCR came from a boy under 18 in good health. Sequencing input: blood. The receptor chain draws on TRBV12-3 or TRBV12-4 and TRBJ1-5, and TRBD1 matches 7 of the central bases. The nucleotide sequence reads TGTGCCAGCAGTTTAATGGGGACAGTTAGCAATCAGCCCCAGCATTTT. Its coded protein is CASSLMGTVSNQPQHF.